These 14 T cell receptor beta chains came from one sample sequenced in a study of T cell repertoires in cytomegalovirus infection (dated by TCRdb to the late 2010s). The instrument given in TCRdb is Illumina HiSeq 1500. TCRdb handled the public reads itself, with Q25 trimming in fastp and clone calling in MiXCR, and kept productive beta chains. Identical CDR3 protein sequences are pooled into one entry, listed with their most common genes and DNA. A total of some 390,000 distinct CDR3 sequences appear in this sample, less than 20% of them only once. The biggest ten clones account for about 10% of the sample. The material sequenced was PBMCs. The receptors stem from a human donor in good health (CMV status not recorded). Some clones in this sample may be carry-over from other donors' samples.

This clonotype was seen ten or more times. CDR3: CASSLSSTVSYGYTF. DNA for the CDR3: TGTGCCAGCAGCTTATCGTCGACGGTTTCCTATGGCTACACCTTC. The chain couples TRBV7-2 to TRBJ1-2, with D hard to call. This CDR3 comprises 15 residues. Germline CDR1 and CDR2: SGHTA and FQGNSA. V shed 2 bases and J shed 4 bases, with 14 bases lying between them.

This chain uses TRBV2 with TRBJ2-1; TRBD2 is a possible D gene (6 bases). CDR1 is SNHLY, CDR2 FYNNEI, per germline. Deletions cut 4 bases from V and 4 bases from J, with 11 bases between. CDR3 length equals 14 residues. The CDR3: CASSATRLYNEQFF. The CDR3 DNA follows: TGTGCCAGCAGTGCGACTAGACTATACAATGAGCAGTTCTTC. Variable domain in full (rest from reference TRBV2 and TRBJ2-1): EPEVTQTPSHQVTQMGQEVILRCVPISNHLYFYWYRQILGQKVEFLVSFYNNEISEKSEIFDDQFSVERPDGSNFTLKIRSTKLEDSAMYFCASSATRLYNEQFFGPGTRLTVL.

This chain joins TRBV5-4 and TRBJ2-5; 7 positions agree with TRBD1. With 0 bases clipped from V and 4 bases from J, the junction kept 3 bases outside the gene matches. The germline V gene encodes CDR1 SGHNT and CDR2 YYREEE (reference sequence). The CDR3 has 14 residues. Here the CDR3 DNA reads TGTGCCAGCAGCTTGGGACAGGGCGTAGAGACCCAGTACTTC. It codes for CASSLGQGVETQYF.

As DNA, the CDR3 is TGTGCCAGTAGTCCGACTAGCGGGAGCGTCGCAGATACGCAGTATTTT. This codes for CASSPTSGSVADTQYF. The chain recombines TRBV19 with TRBJ2-3, with 12 bases fitting TRBD2. The V segment lost 5 bases and the J segment 4 bases; nucleotides outside the gene matches: 7. Germline CDR1 LNHDA, CDR2 SQIVND (reference sequence). The CDR3 covers 16 residues.

This rearrangement joins TRBV19 to TRBJ2-3; the match to TRBD2 covers 10 bases. This CDR3 is 16 amino acids long. With 3 bases clipped from V and 4 bases from J, the junction kept 7 bases outside the gene matches. Germline assignment: CDR1 LNHDA and CDR2 SQIVND (reference sequence). CDR3 protein: CASSILSSGSPDTQYF. CDR3 DNA: TGTGCCAGTAGTATTTTGTCTAGCGGGAGCCCAGATACGCAGTATTTT.

This clonotype was observed a single time. The chain combines TRBV2 with TRBJ2-3; D ambiguous. The germline V gene has CDR1 SNHLY and CDR2 FYNNEI. V shed 6 bases and J shed 2 bases, with 15 bases lying between them. There are 15 residues in the CDR3. This chain's CDR3 is CASRLRQPFTDTQYF. CDR3 bases: TGTGCCAGCAGGCTACGGCAACCCTTCACAGATACGCAGTATTTT.

The chain combines TRBV5-4 with TRBJ2-1, with 8 bases lining up with TRBD2. Looked up from germline, CDR1 is SGHNT and CDR2 is YYREEE (reference sequence). The length of the CDR3 is 15 residues. V lost 0 bases, J lost 5 bases, and 4 bases stayed unmatched. The CDR3 sequence is CASSLDGRANNEQFF. The CDR3 coding sequence is TGTGCCAGCAGCTTGGACGGGAGGGCAAACAATGAGCAGTTCTTC.

The chain combines TRBV14 with TRBJ1-6, with D perhaps TRBD1 (5 bases). Germline V CDR1 and CDR2: SGHDN, FVKESK. The CDR3 length is 13 residues. V gave up 0 bases and J gave up 10 bases, with 7 bases separating them. The DNA of the CDR3 is TGTGCCAGCAGCCAAGAGAGGGACTCACCCCTCCACTTT. It encodes CASSQERDSPLHF.

This clonotype showed up many times. This sequence joins TRBV7-2 and TRBJ2-1; weak D call: TRBD2 (7 bases). Germline-derived CDR1 and CDR2 are SGHTA and FQGNSA. Trimming removed 2 bases at V and 1 base at J, with 12 bases between. The CDR3 consists of 16 residues. CDR3 in amino acids: CASSLRGGASYNEQFF. Here the CDR3 DNA reads TGTGCCAGCAGCTTAAGGGGGGGAGCTTCCTACAATGAGCAGTTCTTC.

There are many counts of this clonotype. This chain connects TRBV28 to TRBJ1-5, with TRBD1 as a possible D gene (5 bases). In germline, CDR1 is MDHEN, CDR2 SYDVKM. V was clipped by 10 bases and J by 2 bases, with 15 bases between them. The CDR3 has 14 amino acids. This CDR3 reads CATTAGAGNQPQHF. The CDR3 DNA follows: TGTGCCACCACCGCCGGGGCGGGCAATCAGCCCCAGCATTTT.

The chain recombines TRBV19 with TRBJ2-1; possible D gene TRBD2, 5 bases. The germline V and J ends were trimmed by 2 bases and 5 bases, with 19 bases remaining between them. The CDR3 length is 17 residues. In germline, CDR1 is LNHDA, CDR2 SQIVND (reference sequence). The CDR3 spells CASSIRGGYQRDNEQFF. CDR3 bases: TGTGCCAGTAGTATAAGAGGCGGTTACCAGAGGGACAATGAGCAGTTCTTC. Supplemented by reference TRBV19 and TRBJ2-1, the full variable domain reads DGGITQSPKYLFRKEGQNVTLSCEQNLNHDAMYWYRQDPGQGLRLIYYSQIVNDFQKGDIAEGYSVSREKKESFPLTVTSAQKNPTAFYLCASSIRGGYQRDNEQFFGPGTRLTVL.

The chain employs TRBV5-5 and TRBJ1-2, with D possibly being TRBD1 (5 bases). The V gene lost 0 bases and the J gene lost 4 bases, with 16 bases spanning the gap. Looked up from germline, CDR1 is SGHKS and CDR2 is YYEKEE (reference sequence). This CDR3 spans 16 amino acids. The CDR3 DNA sequence: TGTGCCAGCAGCTTGGTTGCTCCAGGGTGGGTCTATGGCTACACCTTC. Its translation is CASSLVAPGWVYGYTF. The full variable domain, its missing parts supplied by reference TRBV5-5 and TRBJ1-2, is DAGVTQSPTHLIKTRGQQVTLRCSPISGHKSVSWYQQVLGQGPQFIFQYYEKEERGRGNFPDRFSARQFPNYSSELNVNALLLGDSALYLCASSLVAPGWVYGYTFGSGTRLTVV.

The V call is TRBV7-8, the J call TRBJ2-3; 12 bases map to TRBD2. CDR1 and CDR2 from the germline V gene are SGHVS and FQNEAQ. J was trimmed by 2 bases and V by 5 bases; bases with no gene match: 5. The CDR3 runs 16 residues. DNA for the CDR3: TGTGCCAGCAGCGTCCGACTAGCGGGGGACACAGATACGCAGTATTTT. Its translation is CASSVRLAGDTDTQYF.

This clonotype has a count of ten or more. The chain carries TRBV7-2 and TRBJ2-2; D may be TRBD1 (6 bases). The V gene's germline CDR1 is SGHTA and CDR2 FQGNSA. The ends were cut back, 5 bases at V and 3 bases at J, with 13 bases in the middle. CDR3 length: 15 amino acids. The CDR3 protein is CASSTYRVDTGELFF. CDR3 DNA sequence: TGTGCCAGCAGCACATACAGGGTGGACACCGGGGAGCTGTTTTTT. The whole variable domain, remainder taken from reference TRBV7-2 and TRBJ2-2, is GAGVSQSPSNKVTEKGKDVELRCDPISGHTALYWYRQSLGQGLEFLIYFQGNSAPDKSGLPSDRFSAERTGGSVSTLTIQRTQQEDSAVYLCASSTYRVDTGELFFGEGSRLTVL.